This T cell receptor beta chain was found in a study of blood T cells in healthy people across ages. General observations from the study: Getting older went along with TCR beta diversity per million T cells dropping roughly linearly. Lack of knowledge of donor CMV status possibly confounded expanded clonotype changes.

This clonotype has only a few counts. The antigen remains unidentified. Then a second PCR, running roughly 7 to 11 cycles, was carried out with a sample-barcoded 5' primer and a J-beta primer mix. TCRdb re-called the 5' RACE reads through MiXCR, storing one row per CDR3 protein. Among some 1.6 million distinct CDR3 sequences listed, roughly 32% were seen once. Germline V gene data show CDR1 as LGHDT and CDR2 as YNNKEL (reference sequence). CDR3 size: 13 residues. Trimming pared 5 bases from V and 2 bases from J, leaving 8 bases between. The donors, all healthy, were Caucasians living in Russia, aged roughly 6 to 95. A minimum of 5 micrograms of total RNA was extracted per sample.

The sequenced material came from blood. The receptor was isolated from a woman in her twenties or thirties in good health. The rearrangement joins TRBV3-1 to TRBJ2-3; no clear D gene. The CDR3: CASSESITDTQYF. In nucleotides, the CDR3 is TGTGCCAGCAGCGAGTCCATCACAGATACGCAGTATTTT.